The sequence of this T cell receptor (beta chain) was determined in a study of tissue T cells after allogeneic stem cell transplantation. Study at large: Pathologist H&E review favored samples with visible lymphocytes for sequencing among multiple samples. General study points: Sampling depth was limited, and the cohort was small and clinically varied.

Points on this clone: What it binds is not known.

Germline loops: CDR1 LGHDT, CDR2 YNNKEL (reference sequence). V lost 1 base to trimming and J lost 4 bases, with 17 bases between them. The CDR3 spans 16 residues. Sequenced by immunoSEQ multiplex PCR; TCRdb stores in-frame clones only, minus some. The sample lists 20,000 to 30,000 clones; 70% to 75% were seen once. V usage is TRBV3-1 (or the pseudogene TRBV3-2) and J usage is TRBJ2-7; no firm D call. Material: tissue from the ileum, obtained at autopsy. The TCR sequence derives from a female donor aged 60 or older with lung cancer. CDR3 region: CASSQGPAPDLYEQYF. In nucleotides, the CDR3 is TGTGCCAGCAGCCAAGGACCAGCTCCCGACCTATACGAGCAGTACTTC.